Below, one T cell receptor (beta chain) is given with its context. The antigen is not known. Trimming took 0 bases from V and 3 from J, leaving 10 bases between them. Germline-derived CDR1 and CDR2 are SGHDT and YYEEEE. The CDR3 totals 15 residues. This specimen comes from a study of neoadjuvant anti-PD-1 for oral cavity cancer. Overall study context: Patients without progression received a fourth nivolumab dose around day 43, then surgical resection on days 50-56.

Cohort: HPV-negative, locally advanced oral cavity squamous cell carcinoma patients. Analysis of PBMCs was direct, with no culture step. Whole-study findings and limits: Treg/Th17 ratio rose with pretreatment blood and fell with post-treatment tumor TCRbeta clonality.

Libraries were prepared by immunoSEQ multiplex PCR; TCRdb keeps only in-frame clonotypes and omits some of them. The table records 30,000 to 35,000 clones, approximately 87% of them present only once. The V call is TRBV5-6, the J call TRBJ1-5; maybe TRBD1 (5 bases). The sequence came from a person between 40 and 85 years old with oral cavity squamous cell carcinoma. The sequencing here drew on PBMCs, taken before nivolumab (anti-PD-1) treatment. CDR3 sequence reads: CASSLGRESNQPQHF. The CDR3 nucleotides read TGTGCCAGCAGCTTGGGCAGGGAGTCCAATCAGCCCCAGCATTTT.